The sequence of this T cell receptor (beta chain) was determined in a study of T cells expressing NK-cell markers. With UMIs, 5'RACE template switching was used to make TCR beta cDNA. TCRdb reprocessed the 5' RACE reads, keeping one entry per CDR3 protein, no DNA. The table gives some 110,000 distinct CDR3 sequences; the top ten clones make up around a sixth of it. The CDR3 length is 16 residues. CDR1 is MNHNS and CDR2 is SASEGT in the germline V gene. The sequence came from a woman between 18 and 70 years old in good health. Sequenced sample: blood T cells: a sorted CD56 or NKG2C T cell subset, CD4+ or CD8+ T cells, or bulk PBMC T cells (not recorded which). The chain employs TRBV6-1 and TRBJ2-3; the D call of TRBD1 rests on TCRdb alone, since no DNA is present to check it. This CDR3 reads CASTALGTSGTDTQYF.